Below, one T cell receptor beta chain is given with its context. Method: immunoSEQ multiplex PCR; TCRdb's copy keeps in-frame clones and lacks some. In the table there are around 100,000 clones, around 91% of which are singletons. These data come from a study of blood T cell repertoires in COVID-19. V lost 7 bases, J lost 0 bases, and 12 bases lay in between. The length of the CDR3 is 14 residues. Germline V gene lookup returns CDR1 MNHNY and CDR2 SVGAGI (reference sequence). Sequenced: peripheral blood. V and J are TRBV6-6 and TRBJ1-1; tentative D call: TRBD1 (5 bases). This TCR came from a woman of 80 years or more with acute or convalescent COVID-19. CDR3: CASNPPGMNTEAFF. In DNA, the CDR3 is TGTGCCAGCAACCCCCCAGGGATGAACACTGAAGCTTTCTTT.